The rows below give T cell receptor beta chains drawn from one sample of a study of cytomegalovirus exposure and HLA in healthy donors. The protocol was immunoSEQ multiplex PCR, while the TCRdb copy is restricted to in-frame clones and leaves out a portion. The sample shows 200,000 to 250,000 clones, 65% to 85% of them seen only once. Material for sequencing was PBMCs. These receptors originate from a boy aged 2 to 10 in good health and CMV-seronegative. Each CDR3 is given with its conserved first and last residue. The D gene is left open where the match is weak. Clone size appears in some rows only: once, few, many, or a class for an expanded clone.

v_gene	abundance	d_gene	j_gene	len	CDR3nt	CDR3aa
TRBV5-1	.	TRBD2	TRBJ2-7	15	TGCGCCAGCAGCTTGTCTAGCGGCCGCTCCTACGAGCAGTACTTC	CASSLSSGRSYEQYF
TRBV11-2	.	TRBD2	TRBJ2-3	17	TGTGCCAGCAGCTTTGGAACGGCGGGAGGTATCACAGATACGCAGTATTTT	CASSFGTAGGITDTQYF
TRBV2	few	TRBD1	TRBJ1-5	14	TGTGCCAGCAGGGCCGGGACAGGCAATCAGCCCCAGCATTTT	CASRAGTGNQPQHF
TRBV27	.	TRBD2	TRBJ2-7	16	TGTGCCAGCTCTCGGAGGCTAGCGGGGGTTACTTACGAGCAGTACTTC	CASSRRLAGVTYEQYF
TRBV27	.	TRBD2	TRBJ2-3	18	TGTGCCAGCAGTCCACCCACGCCGGCTAGCGGGAGGGGCGATACGCAGTATTTT	CASSPPTPASGRGDTQYF
TRBV19	.	.	TRBJ2-6	16	TGTGCCAGTAGTCACCAGTCTCCTTCTGGGGCCAACGTCCTGACTTTC	CASSHQSPSGANVLTF
TRBV19	.	.	TRBJ1-5	15	TGTGCCAGTAGTATAGTACGGGAGGAGATTCAGCCCCAGCATTTT	CASSIVREEIQPQHF
TRBV11-2	.	TRBD1	TRBJ2-5	15	TGTGCCAGCAGCAAGGGACAGGGGAGTCAAGAGACCCAGTACTTC	CASSKGQGSQETQYF
TRBV5-1	few	.	TRBJ2-5	18	TGCGCCAGCAGCTTGGGCCTGGGGTTGACTATATCAGTTGAGACCCAGTACTTC	CASSLGLGLTISVETQYF
TRBV6-1	.	.	TRBJ1-2	15	TGTGCCAGCAGTGAAGGGCTTGGTCCCGACTATGGCCACACCTTC	CASSEGLGPDYGHTF
TRBV7-9	.	.	TRBJ2-2	13	TGTGCCAGCAGGCCGACTGACACCGGGGAGCTGTTTTTT	CASRPTDTGELFF
TRBV7-9	.	TRBD1	TRBJ1-1	17	TGTGCCAGCAGCTTACCGCTAGGGACAGGGTTTGGCACTGAAGCTTTCTTT	CASSLPLGTGFGTEAFF
TRBV7-2	.	TRBD1	TRBJ2-3	15	TGTGCCAGCAGCTGGACAGGGCCCCGCACAGATACGCAGTATTTT	CASSWTGPRTDTQYF
TRBV9	.	.	TRBJ1-1	12	TGTGCCAGCAGCGCCGGAGGGACTGAAGCTTTCTTT	CASSAGGTEAFF
TRBV28	.	TRBD1	TRBJ1-2	15	TGTGCCAGCAGTTTAAGTCTGGACAGGTACTATGGCTACACCTTC	CASSLSLDRYYGYTF
TRBV6-1	.	TRBD1	TRBJ1-1	14	TGTGCCAGCAGTAGACTCGGGACAGGGTACGAAGCTTTCTTT	CASSRLGTGYEAFF
TRBV6-5	few	TRBD2	TRBJ2-1	15	TGTGCCAGCAGAGGACTAGCGGGAGATGACTATGAGCAGTTCTTC	CASRGLAGDDYEQFF
TRBV6-5	few	.	TRBJ1-2	13	TGTGCCAGCACCTCCGACCCCCTGGGCGGCTACACCTTC	CASTSDPLGGYTF
TRBV19	few	TRBD1	TRBJ1-4	13	TGTGCCAGTGCGGACAGGGGAAGTGAAAAACTGTTTTTT	CASADRGSEKLFF
TRBV7-2	once	.	TRBJ1-4	15	TGTGCCAGCAGCTTAGTGGGCGCAACTAATGAAAAACTGTTTTTT	CASSLVGATNEKLFF
TRBV29-1	.	TRBD1	TRBJ2-2	14	TGCAGCGTCCCCGGGCAGGGGGCAGCCGGGGAGCTGTTTTTT	CSVPGQGAAGELFF
TRBV5-1	.	.	TRBJ2-1	11	TGCGCCAGCAGCTTTGCGGGGGAGCAGTTCTTC	CASSFAGEQFF
TRBV30	once	TRBD1	TRBJ2-7	14	TGTGCCTTCCACCACGGGACAGGGGGCAACGAGCAGTACTTC	CAFHHGTGGNEQYF
TRBV6-1	.	TRBD1	TRBJ1-2	17	TGTGCCAGCAGTGACCCCATGGGGCAGGGACAGAACTATGGCTACACCTTC	CASSDPMGQGQNYGYTF
TRBV7-8	.	TRBD1	TRBJ2-6	15	TGTGCCAGCAGCGCCCAGGGGGCTGGGGCCAACGTCCTGACTTTC	CASSAQGAGANVLTF
TRBV25-1	once	.	TRBJ2-1	15	TGTGCCAGCAGTGGTTTTTCGGTCTCCTACAATGAGCAGTTCTTC	CASSGFSVSYNEQFF
TRBV2	.	.	TRBJ2-1	12	TGTGCCAGCACCCTACTAGAGTTTGAGCAGTTCTTC	CASTLLEFEQFF
TRBV27	.	TRBD2	TRBJ2-2	19	TGTGCCAGCAGTTTATCGCCCTTGACTAGCGGGAGGGACACCGGGGAGCTGTTTTTT	CASSLSPLTSGRDTGELFF
TRBV4-2	few	.	TRBJ1-2	14	TGTGCCAGCAGCCAAGAGGGCTTACACTATGGCTACACCTTC	CASSQEGLHYGYTF
TRBV28	.	.	TRBJ2-7	14	TGTGCCAGCAGTTTAACAGGGGGGGACTACGAGCAGTACTTC	CASSLTGGDYEQYF
TRBV7-9	.	.	TRBJ2-7	15	TGTGCCAGCAGCTACCACGAGTTGGGGCAGAACGAGCAGTACTTC	CASSYHELGQNEQYF
TRBV7-9	.	TRBD1	TRBJ1-1	15	TGTTCCAGCAGCTTACAGGGGCCTTCGAACACTGAAGCTTTCTTT	CSSSLQGPSNTEAFF
TRBV5-4	.	.	TRBJ1-2	13	TGTGCCAGCAGCTTGGCTGCGGACTATGGCTACACCTTC	CASSLAADYGYTF
TRBV7-6	.	.	TRBJ2-7	11	TGTGCCAGCAGCACCGGGTACGAGCAGTACTTC	CASSTGYEQYF
TRBV7-6	.	TRBD1	TRBJ2-2	14	TGTGCCAGCAGCCCCTGGACAGGCACCGGGGAGCTGTTTTTT	CASSPWTGTGELFF
TRBV4-2	few	.	TRBJ1-5	16	TGTGCCAGCAGCCCCGAACTGGTCAATAGCAATCAGCCCCAGCATTTT	CASSPELVNSNQPQHF
TRBV10-3	.	.	TRBJ2-5	17	TGTGCCATCAGGACGGGAGATAAGGGAAGTAGTGGGGAGACCCAGTACTTC	CAIRTGDKGSSGETQYF
TRBV28	.	TRBD1	TRBJ1-5	14	TGTGCCAGCAAAAATGTAGGGGGCGGGCAGCCCCAGCATTTT	CASKNVGGGQPQHF
TRBV6-1	.	.	TRBJ1-6	16	TGTGCCAGCAGTGATTTTTCACCGGCGGGGCTCTCACCCCTCCACTTT	CASSDFSPAGLSPLHF
TRBV2	once	.	TRBJ1-1	8	TGTGCCAGCAGCAGAGCTTTCTTT	CASSRAFF
TRBV19	.	.	TRBJ1-5	15	TGTGCCAGTAGTATCCTAACAACAGGCGATCAGCCCCAGCATTTT	CASSILTTGDQPQHF
TRBV19	.	.	TRBJ2-3	16	TGTGCCAGTATGGGGCGGGACCCCTTAGGTACAGATACGCAGTATTTT	CASMGRDPLGTDTQYF
TRBV15	.	.	TRBJ2-7	12	TGTGCCACCCGGGACACCTCCTACGAGCAGTACTTC	CATRDTSYEQYF